This T cell receptor beta chain was captured in a study of Graves' ophthalmopathy and Graves' hyperthyroidism. Reliance was placed on clinical symptoms, serum thyroxine, TRAb, thyroid ultrasound and orbital computed tomography for diagnosis. From RNA, the CDR3 regions of TCR beta chains were amplified and sequenced. An opening RT-PCR round employed HTBI primers and preceded a second-round multiplex PCR. From the multiplex PCR reads, TCRdb called clonotypes with MiXCR, one entry per CDR3 protein. Among 350,000 to 450,000 distinct CDR3 sequences listed, about 17% were seen once. The CDR3 runs to 17 residues. Trimming at V came to 7 bases and at J to 5 bases, leaving 18 bases not matched to a gene.

The TCR comes from a woman younger than 35 with Graves' ophthalmopathy. The sequenced sample consisted of peripheral blood. V and J are TRBV12-3 or TRBV12-4 and TRBJ2-7; 9 bases fit TRBD2. DNA for the CDR3: TGTGCCAGCAATGTAAACTCCGCGGGGGGGCCTGGGGACGAGCAGTACTTC. It encodes CASNVNSAGGPGDEQYF.